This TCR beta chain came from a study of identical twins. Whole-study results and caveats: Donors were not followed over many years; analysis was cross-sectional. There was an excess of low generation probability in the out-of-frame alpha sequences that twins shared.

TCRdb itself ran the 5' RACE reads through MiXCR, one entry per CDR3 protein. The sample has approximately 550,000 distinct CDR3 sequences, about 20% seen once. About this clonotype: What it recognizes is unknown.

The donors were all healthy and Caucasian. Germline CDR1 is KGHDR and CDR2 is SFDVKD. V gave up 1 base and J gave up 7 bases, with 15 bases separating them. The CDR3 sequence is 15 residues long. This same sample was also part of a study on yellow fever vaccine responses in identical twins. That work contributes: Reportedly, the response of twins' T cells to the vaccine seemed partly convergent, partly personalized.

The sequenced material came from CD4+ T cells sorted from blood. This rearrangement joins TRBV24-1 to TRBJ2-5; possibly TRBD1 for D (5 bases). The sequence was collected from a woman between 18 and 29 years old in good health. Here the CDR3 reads CATSDFGTGQVTQYF. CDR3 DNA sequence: TGTGCCACCAGTGATTTCGGTACAGGCCAGGTGACCCAGTACTTC.